This entry describes one TCR beta chain. The target antigen is unknown. The entry originates in a study of tissue T cells after allogeneic stem cell transplantation. The study's findings and limits: Within patients, tissue anatomy strongly shaped TCR repertoire composition. Motif-based clustering found tissue-specific repertoire signatures shared across patients, though few clones were shared.

Comparators without hematopoietic cell transplant had other cancers, at least five gastrointestinal samples, and no known gastrointestinal disease. Produced via immunoSEQ multiplex PCR; TCRdb's table is partial and in-frame only. Of 6,300 or so clones listed, roughly two thirds are singletons. The V gene's germline CDR1 is SGDLS and CDR2 YYNGEE. V was clipped by 2 bases and J by 2 bases, with 12 bases between them. The CDR3 runs to 15 residues. V gene TRBV9 combines with J gene TRBJ2-3; D uncertain. The sequence came from a woman aged 18-55 years with breast cancer. This specimen was tissue from the rectum, taken at autopsy. The CDR3 DNA follows: TGTGCCAGCAGCGTTGACCCTCGAACCACAGATACGCAGTATTTT. Amino acids: CASSVDPRTTDTQYF.